The sequence of this T cell receptor beta chain was determined in a study of graft-versus-host responses after intestinal transplantation. Study details: Recipients obtained multivisceral, liver-intestinal, or isolated intestinal transplants. Tacrolimus and steroids were given for 2 to 4 years to all recipients after anti-thymocyte globulin induction. Study-wide results and limits: Allografts of one patient group, those with graft-donor T cell macrochimerism, had high graft-versus-host to host-versus-graft clonal ratios.

This clone occurred a few times. No antigen is known for it. This CDR3 is 13 amino acids long. V lost 5 bases and J 7 bases, leaving 9 bases between the germline ends. Germline CDR1 SEHNR, CDR2 FQNEAQ (reference sequence). TCRdb keeps only in-frame clones here, not all; method: immunoSEQ multiplex PCR. The data hold around 95,000 clones, with over 75% observed a single time. The sample in question was unstimulated CD4+ T cells sorted from spleen or lymph node cells, obtained before transplant. The rearrangement uses TRBV7-9 and TRBJ1-6; D remains unclear. The TCR was taken from a human donor who was the organ donor for an intestinal transplant. CDR3 DNA sequence: TGTGCCAGCAGCCCCGGTTCGAATTCACCCCTCCACTTT. Its translation: CASSPGSNSPLHF. The complete variable domain, with remaining parts taken from reference TRBV7-9 and TRBJ1-6, reads DTGVSQNPRHKITKRGQNVTFRCDPISEHNRLYWYRQTLGQGPEFLTYFQNEAQLEKSRLLSDRFSAERPKGSFSTLEIQRTEQGDSAMYLCASSPGSNSPLHFGNGTRLTVT.